The 12 T cell receptor beta chains reported below all come from one sample, sequenced in a study of cytomegalovirus exposure and HLA in healthy donors. Measured with immunoSEQ multiplex PCR; TCRdb has only the in-frame clones, and not every one. Here the sample spans hundreds of thousands of clones, about 92% being singletons. Sequenced sample: PBMCs. The receptors originated from a woman aged 25-40 years in good health and CMV-seronegative.

This clone was detected only a few times. The chain has TRBV27 and TRBJ1-5; D not certain. V lost 6 bases to trimming and J lost 5 bases, with 14 bases between them. CDR1 MNHEY and CDR2 SMNVEV come from the germline V gene (reference sequence). The CDR3 covers 14 residues. In DNA, the CDR3 is TGTGCCAGCAGCCTACTTCCCACACATCAGCCCCAGCATTTT. Translated, it gives CASSLLPTHQPQHF.

The chain links TRBV5-6 to TRBJ2-2, with a possible D match to TRBD2 (7 bases). V was clipped by 2 bases and J by 7 bases, with 21 bases between them. The germline V gene has CDR1 SGHDT and CDR2 YYEEEE. CDR3 length: 17 amino acids. CDR3 loop: CASSLRTTGGYDGELFF. The CDR3 nucleotides read TGTGCCAGCAGCTTACGAACGACGGGGGGCTACGACGGGGAGCTGTTTTTT. Together with reference TRBV5-6 and TRBJ2-2, the CDR3 gives the full variable domain: DAGVTQSPTHLIKTRGQQVTLRCSPKSGHDTVSWYQQALGQGPQFIFQYYEEEERQRGNFPDRFSGHQFPNYSSELNVNALLLGDSALYLCASSLRTTGGYDGELFFGEGSRLTVL.

This rearrangement joins TRBV27 to TRBJ2-3; 10 bases match TRBD2. J was trimmed by 0 bases and V by 1 base; bases with no gene match: 16. Per germline, CDR1 MNHEY and CDR2 SMNVEV (reference sequence). The CDR3 has 21 amino acids. For the CDR3, the DNA is TGTGCCAGCAGTTTATACAATCTAGGCTGGGGACTAGCGAGAAGCACAGATACGCAGTATTTT. Protein sequence: CASSLYNLGWGLARSTDTQYF.

This rearrangement joins TRBV4-1 to TRBJ2-7; 10 bases agree with TRBD1. Germline CDR1 reads MGHRA; CDR2 reads YSYEKL. There are 15 residues in the CDR3. After removal of 5 bases from V and 1 base from J, the junction contained 5 bases not matched to a gene. In DNA form, the CDR3 reads TGCGCCAGCAGCATCGGGACAGGGGTATCCTACGAGCAGTACTTC. Translating gives CASSIGTGVSYEQYF.

This CDR3 reads CASSSQYEQYF. In nucleotides, the CDR3 is TGTGCCAGCAGCTCCCAGTACGAGCAGTACTTC. The V and J genes are TRBV7-2 and TRBJ2-7; no clear D gene. CDR3 length equals 11 residues. From germline, CDR1 is SGHTA and CDR2 FQGNSA. With 4 bases removed from V and 4 bases from J, the gap between germline ends came to 5 bases.

This chain joins TRBV5-4 and TRBJ1-2; D perhaps matches TRBD1 (6 bases). The CDR3 runs 14 residues. Germline V gene sequence: CDR1 SGHNT, CDR2 YYREEE (reference sequence). V gave up 0 bases and J gave up 2 bases, with 8 bases separating them. Written as DNA, the CDR3 is TGTGCCAGCAGCTTGGGAGACAGGAACTATGGCTACACCTTC. Amino acids: CASSLGDRNYGYTF.

As for this clone: Other DNA sequences in the sample encode the same CDR3. J is TRBJ2-7 and V is TRBV18, with D possibly being TRBD2 (6 bases). CDR1 and CDR2 from the germline V gene are KGHSH and LQKENI. This CDR3 is 13 amino acids long. V gave up 4 bases and J gave up 4 bases, with 11 bases separating them. CDR3 sequence reads: CASSLSGTYEQYF. CDR3 bases: TGTGCCAGCTCACTCTCCGGGACTTACGAGCAGTACTTC.

The V and J genes are TRBV27 and TRBJ2-7; D possibly corresponds to TRBD2 (6 bases). Germline lookup yields CDR1 MNHEY and CDR2 SMNVEV (reference sequence). The V end lost 4 bases, the J end lost 6 bases, and 16 bases lay between the germline ends. This CDR3 spans 14 amino acids. The CDR3 DNA reads as TGTGCCAGCAGTTCGGGACTGGGATGGGGCGAGCAGTACTTC. Translating it yields CASSSGLGWGEQYF.

This clone was observed a single time. This rearrangement joins TRBV7-9 to TRBJ2-3, with 10 bases that match TRBD1. J lost 4 bases, V lost 3 bases, and 4 bases had no gene match. There are 15 residues in the CDR3. CDR1 and CDR2 (germline): SEHNR, FQNEAQ (reference sequence). CDR3 region: CASSFGDRGADTQYF. The DNA of the CDR3 is TGTGCCAGCAGCTTTGGGGACAGGGGCGCAGATACGCAGTATTTT.

This clone has a single count. The chain carries TRBV6-1 and TRBJ1-1; D gene unclear. Per germline, CDR1 MNHNS and CDR2 SASEGT. V was trimmed by 8 bases and J by 9 bases, leaving 22 bases between them. CDR3 length: 14 amino acids. The CDR3 is CASEVNRAGQKAFF. The CDR3 nucleotides are TGTGCCAGCGAGGTGAACCGGGCTGGGCAGAAAGCTTTCTTT.

This clone was recorded once. V gene TRBV28 combines with J gene TRBJ2-7, with 10 positions matching TRBD2. The CDR3 loop spans 13 amino acids. Germline V CDR1 and CDR2: MDHEN, SYDVKM. V shed 5 bases, J shed 6 bases, and the junction held 4 bases outside the gene matches. The CDR3 sequence is CASSPLAGVEQYF. The DNA for the CDR3 is TGTGCCAGCAGTCCCCTAGCGGGGGTCGAGCAGTACTTC.

This clone occurred once. V is TRBV9 and J is TRBJ2-6; 7 bases agree with TRBD2. V was clipped by 4 bases and J by 0 bases; unmatched bases: 13. Germline CDR1 reads SGDLS; CDR2 reads YYNGEE. The CDR3 consists of 19 residues. CDR3 protein: CASSPRGGLPLSGANVLTF. As DNA, the CDR3 is TGTGCCAGCAGCCCGAGGGGAGGGCTACCCCTCTCTGGGGCCAACGTCCTGACTTTC.